This TCR beta chain was captured in a study of Graves' ophthalmopathy and Graves' hyperthyroidism. Study summary: Hyperthyroidism is called stable when no ophthalmopathy develops within 18 months of follow-up. Study-level findings and limits: Progression of ophthalmopathy was predicted by the model with about 66% sensitivity and 72.22% specificity. Blood contained most expanded thyroid clonotypes exceeding 0.001 frequency.

Hyperthyroidism patients had new diagnoses, durations under 2 months, and ages of 18 to 65. With regard to this clonotype: Its target is unknown. At one boundary the junction diverges from the germline segment, which might be a read error.

The V gene's germline CDR1 is MGHDK and CDR2 SYGVNS. The CDR3 is 16 amino acids. Amplification from RNA transcripts yielded the TCR beta CDR3 regions. An initial RT-PCR round employing HTBI primers preceded a second-round multiplex PCR. TCRdb itself ran the multiplex PCR reads through MiXCR, one entry per CDR3 protein. The data hold roughly 1.1 million distinct CDR3 sequences, with about 40% observed a single time. The V gene is TRBV25-1, the J gene TRBJ2-5, with D tentatively TRBD1 or TRBD2 (7 bases each). This receptor was identified in an adult man with Graves' hyperthyroidism. The material sequenced was peripheral blood or thyroid tissue (not recorded which). The CDR3 DNA reads TGTGCCAGCAGTGAATTCGACAGGGCGGGGGCAGAGACCCAGGATTTC. It codes for CASSEFDRAGAETQDF.